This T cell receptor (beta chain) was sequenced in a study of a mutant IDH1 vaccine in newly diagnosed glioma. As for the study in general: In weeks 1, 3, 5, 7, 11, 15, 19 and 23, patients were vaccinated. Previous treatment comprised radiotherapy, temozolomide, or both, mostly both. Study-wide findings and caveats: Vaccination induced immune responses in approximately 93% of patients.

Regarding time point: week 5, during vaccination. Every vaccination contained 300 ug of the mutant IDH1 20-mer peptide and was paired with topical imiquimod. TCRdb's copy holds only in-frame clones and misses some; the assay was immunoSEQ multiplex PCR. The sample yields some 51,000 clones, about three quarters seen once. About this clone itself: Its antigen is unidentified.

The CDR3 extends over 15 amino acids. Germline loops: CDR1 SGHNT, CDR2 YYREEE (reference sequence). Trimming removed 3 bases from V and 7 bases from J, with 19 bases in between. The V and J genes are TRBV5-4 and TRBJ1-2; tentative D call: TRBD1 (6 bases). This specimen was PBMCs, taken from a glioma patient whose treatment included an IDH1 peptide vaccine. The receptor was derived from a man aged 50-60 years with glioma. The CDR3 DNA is TGTGCCAGCAGCTCAGGGGACGGCCCAATCGGTGGCTACACCTTC. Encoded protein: CASSSGDGPIGGYTF.